The 17 T cell receptor beta chains listed next were all sequenced from one sample in a study of T cell responses to AZD1222 COVID-19 vaccine. The data were produced by immunoSEQ multiplex PCR, yet TCRdb's version contains in-frame clones alone and is incomplete. The table has about 140,000 clones, around 93% seen once. This specimen consisted of peripheral blood, obtained 28 days after the second AZD1222 dose. The receptor source for this set is an adult who received the AZD1222 COVID-19 vaccine.

This clone was seen just once. The chain has TRBV18 and TRBJ1-2; D is possibly TRBD1 (6 bases). Trimming removed 2 bases from V and 0 bases from J, with 10 bases in between. Germline V lookup: CDR1 KGHSH, CDR2 LQKENI. CDR3 length: 15 residues. The CDR3 loop is CASSPADRANYGYTF. CDR3 sequence (DNA): TGTGCCAGCTCACCAGCGGACAGAGCTAACTATGGCTACACCTTC.

The DNA of the CDR3 is TGCGCCAGCAGCCAAGTGGGTGTTAGCGTTAACTATGGCTACACCTTC. Its protein is CASSQVGVSVNYGYTF. The chain uses TRBV4-1 and TRBJ1-2; no reliable D call. The CDR3 length is 16 residues. The germline V gene encodes CDR1 MGHRA and CDR2 YSYEKL. Trimming shortened V by 1 base and J by 1 base, and 13 bases separated the two germline ends.

This rearrangement joins TRBV2 to TRBJ1-3; D is unclear. CDR3 length: 11 amino acids. Germline loops: CDR1 SNHLY, CDR2 FYNNEI. V was clipped by 8 bases and J by 3 bases, with 5 bases between them. CDR3 nucleotides: TGTGCCAGCGTTGTTGGAAACACCATATATTTT. This gives the protein CASVVGNTIYF.

The genes are TRBV30 and TRBJ2-2; 8 bases match TRBD2. The germline V gene has CDR1 GTSNPN and CDR2 SVGIG (reference sequence). V gave up 4 bases and J gave up 4 bases; unmatched junction bases: 5. This CDR3 is 14 amino acids long. DNA of the CDR3: TGTGCCTGGAATCCGGGACTAGGCACCGGGGAGCTGTTTTTT. This sequence encodes CAWNPGLGTGELFF.

This clone has just one count. V usage is TRBV2 and J usage is TRBJ1-2, with 7 bases identical to TRBD1. This CDR3 comprises 16 residues. The junction had 15 bases not matched to a gene; V was cut back by 6 bases and J by 5 bases. The germline V gene has CDR1 SNHLY and CDR2 FYNNEI. The CDR3: CASSYGIGTAVYGYTF. CDR3 nucleotides: TGTGCCAGCAGCTACGGAATCGGGACAGCCGTGTATGGCTACACCTTC.

J is TRBJ1-4 and V is TRBV11-2; 8 bases match TRBD1. This CDR3 is 16 amino acids long. Germline V gene lookup returns CDR1 SGHAT and CDR2 FQNNGV. V dropped 5 bases and J dropped 2; count of bases not matched to a gene: 7. As DNA, the CDR3 is TGTGCCAGCAGCGGGCTGGCAGGGGGCACTAATGAAAAACTGTTTTTT. Protein: CASSGLAGGTNEKLFF.

This clone occurred once. The V call is TRBV5-8, the J call TRBJ2-2, with TRBD1 identical over 7 bases. This CDR3 region has 15 residues. V lost 3 bases and J lost 2; bases outside the gene matches: 4. CDR1 is SGHTS and CDR2 is YDEGEE in the germline V gene. The CDR3 coding sequence is TGTGCCAGCAGCTCAAGACAGGGCAACACCGGGGAGCTGTTTTTT. Protein: CASSSRQGNTGELFF.

The V call is TRBV28, the J call TRBJ1-2; tentatively, D is TRBD1 (5 bases). This CDR3 is 14 amino acids long. V was clipped by 1 base and J by 4 bases, with 10 bases between them. Per the germline V gene, CDR1 is MDHEN and CDR2 is SYDVKM. CDR3 in DNA: TGTGCCAGCAGTTTATCTCCAGGGACCTATGGCTACACCTTC. It codes for CASSLSPGTYGYTF.

The chain employs TRBV28 and TRBJ1-6; maybe TRBD1 (6 bases). Germline CDR1 is MDHEN and CDR2 is SYDVKM. The CDR3 totals 16 residues. Deletions cut 6 bases from V and 6 bases from J, with 18 bases between. DNA of the CDR3: TGTGCCAGCAGCCACAGGACAGTGGGACTTAATTCACCCCTCCACTTT. It yields the protein CASSHRTVGLNSPLHF.

The gene calls are TRBV19 and TRBJ1-5; D ambiguous. This CDR3 region has 15 residues. Germline assignment: CDR1 LNHDA and CDR2 SQIVND (reference sequence). With 5 bases removed from V and 6 bases from J, the gap between germline ends came to 17 bases. The CDR3 region is CASSLQPYSPQPQHF. The CDR3 DNA reads as TGTGCCAGTAGTTTACAGCCTTATTCCCCTCAGCCCCAGCATTTT.

The rearrangement uses TRBV5-5 and TRBJ1-2; D not certain. This CDR3 region has 15 residues. The germline V and J ends were trimmed by 2 bases and 5 bases, with 16 bases remaining between them. Germline V CDR1 and CDR2: SGHKS, YYEKEE (reference sequence). CDR3 coding DNA: TGTGCCAGCAGCTTATCGGGCAACCTCATGTATGGCTACACCTTC. This translates into CASSLSGNLMYGYTF.

This clone was seen only once. This chain joins TRBV5-1 and TRBJ2-3; D is unresolved. The CDR3 contains 13 residues. Per germline, CDR1 SGHRS and CDR2 YFSETQ. Trimming left V 4 bases short and J 5 bases short, with 11 bases between. Written as DNA, the CDR3 is TGCGCCAGCAGCCATGGGGATCTAGATACGCAGTATTTT. This sequence encodes CASSHGDLDTQYF. The variable domain in full, completed from reference TRBV5-1 and TRBJ2-3, reads KAGVTQTPRYLIKTRGQQVTLSCSPISGHRSVSWYQQTPGQGLQFLFEYFSETQRNKGNFPGRFSGRQFSNSRSEMNVSTLELGDSALYLCASSHGDLDTQYFGPGTRLTVL.

The chain links TRBV5-6 to TRBJ1-1, with D possibly being TRBD1 (5 bases). Germline CDR1 and CDR2: SGHDT and YYEEEE. CDR3 length: 13 amino acids. V was cut by 0 bases and J by 7 bases, with 10 bases left in between. CDR3 DNA: TGTGCCAGCAGCTTGGTAACGAGGGGTGAAGCTTTCTTT. Translating gives CASSLVTRGEAFF.

The V and J genes are TRBV3-1 (or the pseudogene TRBV3-2) and TRBJ1-2; possibly TRBD1 for D (5 bases). Germline V gives CDR1 LGHDT, CDR2 YNNKEL (reference sequence). The CDR3 has 15 amino acids. V was pared by 2 bases and J by 3 bases, with 13 bases between. The CDR3 coding sequence is TGTGCCAGCAGCCAAATTCGGCAGGGATACTATGGCTACACCTTC. Protein sequence: CASSQIRQGYYGYTF.

The genes are TRBV4-2 and TRBJ1-5; 8 bases agree with TRBD1. Germline CDR1 and CDR2: LGHNA and YNFKEQ. CDR3 size: 22 residues. V was clipped by 4 bases and J by 4 bases; unmatched bases: 27. The CDR3 loop reads CASSPLEMWRVHRGQVNQPQHF. The DNA of the CDR3 is TGTGCCAGCAGCCCACTGGAAATGTGGCGAGTTCATAGGGGACAGGTAAATCAGCCCCAGCATTTT.

Comments on this clone: One junction end does not reproduce the germline sequence, and a read error may be involved. The chain uses TRBV28 and TRBJ1-5; D gene uncertain. The germline gives CDR1 MDHEN, CDR2 SYDVKM. The CDR3 is 14 amino acids. Here the CDR3 reads CASSLGVLEERPVF. CDR3 coding DNA: TGTGCCAGCAGTTTAGGGGTTCTAGAGGAGAGGCCCGTTTTT.

V is TRBV30 and J is TRBJ2-5, with D possibly TRBD2 on 5 matching bases. The CDR3 extends over 13 amino acids. V was pared by 0 bases and J by 2 bases, with 7 bases between. CDR1 is GTSNPN, CDR2 SVGIG, per germline (reference sequence). Written as DNA, the CDR3 is TGTGCCTGGAGTGTACGGAGGCAAGAGACCCAGTACTTC. Protein product: CAWSVRRQETQYF.